This T cell receptor beta chain was profiled in a study of OX40 agonist ivuxolimab in advanced cancers. Profiling relied on immunoSEQ multiplex PCR, and the TCRdb table lists in-frame clones only, not all of them. The sample includes about 60,000 clones, 83% of them seen just once. Turning to this clone: The target antigen is unknown.

The study, taken as a whole, reports: On average, CD8+ T cells had more expanded clones than CD4+.

Specimen: CD4+ or CD8+ T cells sorted from blood, collected in a trial of the OX40 agonist ivuxolimab. The origin of this receptor is an adult with an advanced solid tumor such as melanoma, head and neck, liver or kidney cancer.

The CDR3 DNA sequence: TGTGCCAGCAGGTACGCCTCAAAGTATAATCTGAACACTGAAGCTTTCTTT. It codes for CASRYASKYNLNTEAFF. This sequence joins TRBV7-2 and TRBJ1-1; D uncertain. V was cut by 6 bases and J by 0 bases, with 20 bases left in between. The CDR3 extends over 17 amino acids. Germline V gene data show CDR1 as SGHTA and CDR2 as FQGNSA.